The next 9 T cell receptor beta chains were all read from a single sample in a study of metastatic and nonmetastatic thyroid tumors. TCRdb re-called clones via MiXCR from the PCR reads. The sample yields about 28,000 clones, 20% to 30% seen once. All patients reached thyroid surgery having received no treatment beforehand. Material for sequencing was blood. All receptors come from a female donor with papillary thyroid cancer or a benign thyroid nodule (not recorded which). Some clones in this sample may be carry-over from other donors' samples.

The sample holds many counts of this clone. The chain recombines TRBV3-1 with TRBJ2-7, with D possibly TRBD2 on 5 matching bases. Trimming shortened V by 0 bases and J by 2 bases, and 14 bases separated the two germline ends. CDR3 length: 16 residues. Germline-derived CDR1 and CDR2 are LGHDT and YNNKEL (reference sequence). The CDR3 DNA sequence: TGTGCCAGCAGCCAAGATCGGGCTAGCATGACCTACGAGCAGTACTTC. Translating gives CASSQDRASMTYEQYF.

This clone was found many times. DNA for the CDR3: TGTGCCAGCAGAGCGACAGGGGGCGCGGACTCACCCCTCCACTTT. Its translation: CASRATGGADSPLHF. The chain employs TRBV9 and TRBJ1-6; TRBD1 matches at 10 bases. Germline CDR1 and CDR2: SGDLS and YYNGEE. The junction had 9 bases not matched to a gene; V was cut back by 5 bases and J by 10 bases. The CDR3 runs 15 residues.

This clone was seen at least ten times. J is TRBJ2-7 and V is TRBV5-5; 8 nucleotides agree with TRBD2. Trimming cost V 4 bases and J 2 bases; bases outside gene matches: 8. CDR3 length: 15 amino acids. Germline CDR1 reads SGHKS; CDR2 reads YYEKEE (reference sequence). CDR3 DNA sequence: TGTGCCAGCAGCCTCGGAGAGGGACTAGCCTACGAGCAGTACTTC. Its protein product is CASSLGEGLAYEQYF.

The chain employs TRBV7-8 and TRBJ1-1; possible D gene TRBD1, 6 bases. In germline, CDR1 is SGHVS, CDR2 FQNEAQ. This CDR3 spans 14 amino acids. V was cut by 6 bases and J by 4 bases, with 15 bases left in between. This CDR3 is CASSYYRDSTEAFF. CDR3 bases: TGTGCCAGCAGTTACTACAGGGATAGCACTGAAGCTTTCTTT.

This clone was found a few times. The junction does not match germline at one end; this may be a read error. The rearrangement links TRBV20-1 to TRBJ2-7; D may match TRBD1 or TRBD2 (5 bases each). Germline V gene sequence: CDR1 DFQATT, CDR2 SNEGSKA (reference sequence). The CDR3 is made up of 16 amino acids. For the CDR3, the DNA is TGCAGTGCTAGAGGCCGGCTAGCTGGACACTCCTACGAGCATTACTTC. This sequence encodes CSARGRLAGHSYEHYF.

This chain joins TRBV5-1 and TRBJ2-1; 7 bases fit TRBD2. Per the germline V gene, CDR1 is SGHRS and CDR2 is YFSETQ. The J segment lost 0 bases and the V segment lost 5 bases, leaving 8 bases of the junction unmatched. This CDR3 spans 16 amino acids. CDR3 bases: TGCGCCAGCAGTGGGGGGACTATCCGCTCCTACAATGAGCAGTTCTTC. Its protein product is CASSGGTIRSYNEQFF.

Ten or more counts support this clone. The rearrangement links TRBV30 to TRBJ2-1, with D maybe TRBD2 (6 bases). V was cut by 5 bases and J by 10 bases, with 12 bases left in between. CDR1 is GTSNPN and CDR2 is SVGIG in the germline V gene (reference sequence). CDR3 size: 11 residues. The CDR3 here is CAWAEAGEQFF. The CDR3 DNA sequence: TGTGCCTGGGCTGAGGCGGGGGAGCAGTTCTTC.

This clone was picked up many times. The chain links TRBV4-1 to TRBJ2-2, with 9 bases fitting TRBD2. Trimming took 1 base from V and 7 from J; bases not matched to a gene: 7. This CDR3 is built from 16 residues. Germline V gene sequence: CDR1 MGHRA, CDR2 YSYEKL. CDR3 nucleotide sequence: TGCGCCAGCAGCCAAGTAGCTAGCGGGATAGTCGGGGAGCTGTTTTTT. This gives the protein CASSQVASGIVGELFF.

For this clone: At one boundary the junction diverges from the germline segment, which might be a read error. This chain uses TRBV2 with TRBJ2-1; the D is unclear. The germline CDR1 and CDR2 sequences are SNHLY and FYNNEI. The CDR3 loop spans 11 amino acids. Here the CDR3 reads CASSVHNEQFF. DNA of the CDR3: TGTGCCAGCAGTGTGCACAATGAACAGTTCTTC.